This T cell receptor beta chain was sequenced in a study of T cells in Graves' hyperthyroidism and ophthalmopathy. Study in general: Upon initial diagnosis and before any treatment, peripheral blood was collected. General study findings and limits: The model made its ophthalmopathy prediction, and onset followed a median approximately 6.5 months later.

This clonotype was observed a handful of times. No antigen is known for it. This CDR3 contains 15 residues. CDR1 and CDR2 from the germline V gene are DFQATT and SNEGSKA (reference sequence). Trimming removed 0 bases at V and 6 bases at J, with 17 bases between. Researchers amplified the TCR beta CDR3 regions from RNA transcripts. Researchers ran a first-round RT-PCR on the TCR CDR3 using the HTBI primer set. In TCRdb, the multiplex PCR reads were re-called with MiXCR into one record per CDR3 protein. This sample has around 600,000 distinct CDR3 sequences, with around 13% found just once. The TCR was taken from a woman aged 45 to 65 with Graves' ophthalmopathy. The chain is built from TRBV20-1 and TRBJ1-2; tentatively, D is TRBD1 (5 bases). Input material: blood. CDR3 protein: CSAREKTGLVDGYTF. In DNA, the CDR3 is TGCAGTGCTAGAGAAAAAACGGGACTTGTTGATGGCTACACCTTC.